The rows below give T cell receptor beta chains drawn from one sample of a study of early T cells in non-severe SARS-CoV-2 infection. TCRdb re-derived calls from the 5' RACE reads in MiXCR, one entry per CDR3 protein. The sample holds 95,000 to 100,000 distinct CDR3 sequences, less than 15% seen once. Specimen: whole blood. These TCRs come from an adult who was a healthcare worker with PCR-confirmed SARS-CoV-2 infection or an uninfected control (not recorded which). Each CDR3 is given with its conserved first and last residue. Fields, in order: J gene, CDR3 length, D gene, clone size, V gene, CDR3 protein, CDR3 DNA. D genes are given only for firm matches. Clone size is given for some rows only: seen once, a few or many times, or a class if the clone is expanded.

j_call: TRBJ2-5; cdr3_length: 13; d_call: .; clone_size: few; v_call: TRBV2; cdr3_aa: CASSPTRFETQYF; cdr3_nt: TGTGCCAGCAGTCCCACTAGATTTGAGACCCAGTACTTC
j_call: TRBJ2-1; cdr3_length: 14; d_call: .; clone_size: .; v_call: TRBV18; cdr3_aa: CASSRARKDNEQFF; cdr3_nt: TGTGCCAGCTCACGTGCCCGAAAGGACAATGAGCAGTTCTTC
j_call: TRBJ2-7; cdr3_length: 11; d_call: .; clone_size: few; v_call: TRBV10-3; cdr3_aa: CAAQGTYEQYF; cdr3_nt: TGTGCCGCCCAGGGGACCTATGAGCAGTACTTC
j_call: TRBJ2-1; cdr3_length: 14; d_call: .; clone_size: many; v_call: TRBV20-1; cdr3_aa: CSARFRSGIGEQFF; cdr3_nt: TGCAGTGCTAGATTCAGGTCTGGAATTGGTGAGCAGTTCTTC
j_call: TRBJ2-3; cdr3_length: 14; d_call: .; clone_size: many; v_call: TRBV6-2/TRBV6-3; cdr3_aa: CASTLLGPTDTQYF; cdr3_nt: TGTGCCAGCACCCTTCTGGGGCCCACAGATACGCAGTATTTT
j_call: TRBJ2-1; cdr3_length: 15; d_call: .; clone_size: .; v_call: TRBV6-6; cdr3_aa: CASKGITSLYNEQFF; cdr3_nt: TGTGCCAGCAAGGGGATAACTAGCTTGTACAATGAGCAGTTCTTC
j_call: TRBJ2-2; cdr3_length: 13; d_call: .; clone_size: few; v_call: TRBV29-1; cdr3_aa: CSVGLTNTGELFF; cdr3_nt: TGCAGCGTCGGACTAACGAACACCGGGGAGCTGTTTTTT
j_call: TRBJ2-7; cdr3_length: 13; d_call: .; clone_size: .; v_call: TRBV6-5; cdr3_aa: CALRSPGDYEQYF; cdr3_nt: TGTGCCCTTAGGAGCCCAGGGGACTACGAGCAGTACTTC
j_call: TRBJ2-2; cdr3_length: 14; d_call: .; clone_size: few; v_call: TRBV7-6; cdr3_aa: CATYETTNTGELFF; cdr3_nt: TGTGCCACCTATGAGACAACGAACACCGGGGAGCTGTTTTTT
j_call: TRBJ2-3; cdr3_length: 15; d_call: TRBD2; clone_size: many; v_call: TRBV4-1; cdr3_aa: CASSQLAGGTDTQYF; cdr3_nt: TGCGCCAGCAGCCAACTAGCGGGGGGGACAGATACGCAGTATTTT
j_call: TRBJ1-2; cdr3_length: 14; d_call: TRBD1; clone_size: .; v_call: TRBV19; cdr3_aa: CASSITGGGYGYTF; cdr3_nt: TGTGCCAGTAGTATAACAGGGGGCGGATACGGCTACACCTTC
j_call: TRBJ1-6; cdr3_length: 15; d_call: .; clone_size: .; v_call: TRBV12-3/TRBV12-4; cdr3_aa: CASSQGGFYNSPLHF; cdr3_nt: TGTGCCAGCAGCCAAGGGGGGTTCTATAATTCACCCCTCCACTTT
j_call: TRBJ2-6; cdr3_length: 15; d_call: .; clone_size: .; v_call: TRBV6-6; cdr3_aa: CASSYEGPGANVLTF; cdr3_nt: TGTGCCAGCAGTTACGAAGGGCCTGGGGCCAACGTCCTGACTTTC
j_call: TRBJ2-2; cdr3_length: 13; d_call: .; clone_size: many; v_call: TRBV5-6; cdr3_aa: CASSDWDTGELFF; cdr3_nt: TGTGCCAGCAGCGACTGGGATACCGGGGAGCTGTTTTTT
j_call: TRBJ2-7; cdr3_length: 12; d_call: TRBD1; clone_size: many; v_call: TRBV20-1; cdr3_aa: CSARRQGGEQYF; cdr3_nt: TGCAGTGCTAGAAGACAGGGCGGCGAGCAGTACTTC
j_call: TRBJ2-3; cdr3_length: 14; d_call: .; clone_size: few; v_call: TRBV5-1; cdr3_aa: CASTTGTGTDTQYF; cdr3_nt: TGCGCCAGCACTACCGGGACTGGCACAGATACGCAGTATTTT
j_call: TRBJ2-6; cdr3_length: 19; d_call: .; clone_size: few; v_call: TRBV18; cdr3_aa: CASSPPQGGNSSGANVLTF; cdr3_nt: TGTGCCAGCTCACCTCCCCAGGGGGGGAATAGCTCTGGGGCCAACGTCCTGACTTTC
j_call: TRBJ2-3; cdr3_length: 15; d_call: .; clone_size: few; v_call: TRBV19; cdr3_aa: CASIGGQSNTDTQYF; cdr3_nt: TGTGCCAGTATCGGGGGCCAATCCAACACAGATACGCAGTATTTT
j_call: TRBJ2-1; cdr3_length: 13; d_call: TRBD1; clone_size: many; v_call: TRBV6-1; cdr3_aa: CASQWDRQNEQFF; cdr3_nt: TGTGCCAGCCAATGGGACAGGCAAAATGAGCAGTTCTTC
j_call: TRBJ2-3; cdr3_length: 14; d_call: .; clone_size: .; v_call: TRBV5-4; cdr3_aa: CASSSPDSTDTQYF; cdr3_nt: TGTGCCAGCAGCTCTCCGGATAGCACAGATACGCAGTATTTT
j_call: TRBJ2-2; cdr3_length: 15; d_call: TRBD1; clone_size: .; v_call: TRBV5-1; cdr3_aa: CASSPDRVHTGELFF; cdr3_nt: TGCGCCAGCAGCCCGGACAGGGTCCACACCGGGGAGCTGTTTTTT